This T cell receptor beta chain was identified in a study of neurological immune-mediated disorders. The trim removed 6 bases at V and 4 bases at J, leaving 1 base unmatched. The CDR3 is 13 residues long. Germline CDR1 and CDR2: WSHSY and SAAADI. From 2 million PBMCs stored at -80 C, the unsorted libraries were generated. Overall study results and limits: While HTLV-1-associated myelopathy showed the greatest TCR clonal expansion, multiple sclerosis showed the least, falling below healthy controls. There was no clinical or MRI feature that showed an association with the multiple sclerosis repertoire cluster.

5'RACE generated cDNA with 10-nucleotide random UMIs. One entry per CDR3 protein results from TCRdb running MiXCR on the 5' RACE reads. Of roughly 60,000 distinct CDR3 sequences listed, around 4.8% were seen once; the top ten hold 3.4%. Many counts were recorded for this clonotype. The antigen is undetermined. Sequencing was done on a sample of PBMCs. The clonotype was recovered from a woman aged 45 to 65 with multiple sclerosis. This sequence joins TRBV10-2 and TRBJ2-3; 10 bases agree with TRBD1. CDR3: CASRTGGADTQYF. DNA of the CDR3: TGCGCCAGCAGGACAGGGGGCGCAGATACGCAGTATTTT.